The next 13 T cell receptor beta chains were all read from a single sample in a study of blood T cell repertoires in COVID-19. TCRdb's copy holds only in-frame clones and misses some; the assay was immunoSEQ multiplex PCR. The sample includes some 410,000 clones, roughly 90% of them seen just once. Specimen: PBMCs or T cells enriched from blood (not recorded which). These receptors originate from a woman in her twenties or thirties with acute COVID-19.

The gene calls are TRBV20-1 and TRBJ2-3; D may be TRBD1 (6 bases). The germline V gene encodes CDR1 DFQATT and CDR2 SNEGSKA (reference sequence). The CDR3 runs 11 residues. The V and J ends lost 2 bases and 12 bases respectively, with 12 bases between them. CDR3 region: CSARRQELQYF. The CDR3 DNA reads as TGCAGTGCTAGACGACAGGAGCTCCAGTATTTT.

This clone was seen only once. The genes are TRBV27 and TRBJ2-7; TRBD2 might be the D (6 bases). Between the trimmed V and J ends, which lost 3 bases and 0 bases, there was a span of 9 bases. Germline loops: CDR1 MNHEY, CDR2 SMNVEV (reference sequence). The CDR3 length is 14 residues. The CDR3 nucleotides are TGTGCCAGCAGTTTTCTCGGGAGCTCCTACGAGCAGTACTTC. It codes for CASSFLGSSYEQYF.

This chain's CDR3 is CASMDRGRAAYEQYF. The CDR3, as DNA: TGTGCCAGCATGGACAGGGGACGTGCTGCCTACGAGCAGTACTTC. This sequence joins TRBV2 and TRBJ2-7; TRBD1 agrees at 9 bases. The CDR3 runs to 15 residues. V lost 7 bases and J lost 2; bases outside the gene matches: 9. Germline values: CDR1 SNHLY, CDR2 FYNNEI.

The CDR3: CASRRQGDTEAFF. CDR3 nucleotide sequence: TGTGCCAGCAGAAGACAGGGCGACACTGAAGCTTTCTTT. The rearrangement uses TRBV12-3 or TRBV12-4 and TRBJ1-1; 7 positions agree with TRBD1. CDR3 length: 13 residues. V was pared by 6 bases and J by 3 bases, with 4 bases of the junction left unmatched.

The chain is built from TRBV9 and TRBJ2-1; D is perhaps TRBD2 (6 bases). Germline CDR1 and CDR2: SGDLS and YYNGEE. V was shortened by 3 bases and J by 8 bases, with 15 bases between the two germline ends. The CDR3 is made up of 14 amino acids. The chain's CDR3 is CASSAGTPFDEQFF. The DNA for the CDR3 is TGTGCCAGCAGCGCCGGGACTCCCTTTGATGAGCAGTTCTTC.

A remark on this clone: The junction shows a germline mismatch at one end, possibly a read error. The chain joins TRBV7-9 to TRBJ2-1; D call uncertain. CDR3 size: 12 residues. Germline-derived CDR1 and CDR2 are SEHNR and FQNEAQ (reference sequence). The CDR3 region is CASSLDYYEQFF. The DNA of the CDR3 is TGTGCCAGCAGCTTAGACTACTATGAGCAGTTCTTC.

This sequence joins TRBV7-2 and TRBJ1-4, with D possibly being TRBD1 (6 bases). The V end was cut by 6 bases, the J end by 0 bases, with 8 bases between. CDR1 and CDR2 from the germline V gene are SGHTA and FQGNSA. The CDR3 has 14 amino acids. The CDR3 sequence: CASRRTATNEKLFF. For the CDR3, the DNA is TGTGCCAGCAGACGGACAGCAACTAATGAAAAACTGTTTTTT.

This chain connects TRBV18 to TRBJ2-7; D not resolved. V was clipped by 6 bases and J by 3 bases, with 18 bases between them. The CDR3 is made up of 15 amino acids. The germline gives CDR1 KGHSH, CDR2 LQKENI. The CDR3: CASSLFSNQIYEQYF. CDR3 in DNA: TGTGCCAGCTCCCTGTTCTCCAACCAGATCTACGAGCAGTACTTC.

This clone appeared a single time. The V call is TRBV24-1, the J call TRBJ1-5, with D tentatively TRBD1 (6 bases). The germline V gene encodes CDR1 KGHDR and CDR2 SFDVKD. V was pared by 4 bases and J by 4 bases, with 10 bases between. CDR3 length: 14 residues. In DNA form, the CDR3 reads TGTGCCACCAGTGACCCAGGGGCGAATCAGCCCCAGCATTTT. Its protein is CATSDPGANQPQHF.

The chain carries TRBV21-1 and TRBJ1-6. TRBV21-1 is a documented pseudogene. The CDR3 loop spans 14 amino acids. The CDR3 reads CASSLGGRGSPLHF. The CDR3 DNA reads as TGTGCCAGCAGCCTGGGTGGGCGGGGATCACCCCTCCACTTT.

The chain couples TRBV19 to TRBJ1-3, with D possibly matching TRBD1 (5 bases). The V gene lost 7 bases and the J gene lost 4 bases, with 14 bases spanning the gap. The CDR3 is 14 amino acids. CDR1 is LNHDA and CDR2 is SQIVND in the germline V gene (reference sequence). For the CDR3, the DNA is TGTGCCAGTAAACCCAGGGTGAGCGGAAACACCATATATTTT. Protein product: CASKPRVSGNTIYF. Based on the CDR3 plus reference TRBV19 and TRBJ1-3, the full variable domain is DGGITQSPKYLFRKEGQNVTLSCEQNLNHDAMYWYRQDPGQGLRLIYYSQIVNDFQKGDIAEGYSVSREKKESFPLTVTSAQKNPTAFYLCASKPRVSGNTIYFGEGSWLTVV.

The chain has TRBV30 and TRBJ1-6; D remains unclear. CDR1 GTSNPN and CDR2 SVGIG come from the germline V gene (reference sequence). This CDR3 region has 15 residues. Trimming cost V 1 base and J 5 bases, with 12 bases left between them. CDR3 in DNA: TGTGCCTGGAGTGCCCAGAGCGGACATAATTCACCCCTCCACTTT. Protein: CAWSAQSGHNSPLHF.

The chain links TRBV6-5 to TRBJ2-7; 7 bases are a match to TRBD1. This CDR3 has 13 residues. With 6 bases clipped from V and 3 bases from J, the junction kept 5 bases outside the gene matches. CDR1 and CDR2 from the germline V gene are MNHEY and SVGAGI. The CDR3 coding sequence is TGTGCCAGCAGCCTAAGACAGGGCTACGAGCAGTACTTC. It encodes CASSLRQGYEQYF.